The next 20 T cell receptor beta chains were all read from a single sample in a study of OX40 agonist ivuxolimab in advanced cancers. TCRdb keeps only in-frame clones here, not all; method: immunoSEQ multiplex PCR. The sample records roughly 110,000 clones, roughly 90% being singletons. Here the sequenced sample was CD4+ or CD8+ T cells sorted from blood, taken in a trial of the OX40 agonist ivuxolimab. The receptor set was obtained from an adult with an advanced solid tumor such as melanoma, head and neck, liver or kidney cancer.

The chain links TRBV7-9 to TRBJ1-4; 7 bases map to TRBD1. CDR3 length equals 16 residues. Germline V gene lookup returns CDR1 SEHNR and CDR2 FQNEAQ (reference sequence). Trimming at V came to 5 bases and at J to 4 bases, leaving 10 bases not matched to a gene. CDR3 loop: CASSQSSGTVNEKLFF. CDR3 nucleotide sequence: TGTGCCAGCAGCCAAAGCTCCGGGACAGTTAATGAAAAACTGTTTTTT. Full variable domain (remainder filled in from reference TRBV7-9 and TRBJ1-4): DTGVSQNPRHKITKRGQNVTFRCDPISEHNRLYWYRQTLGQGPEFLTYFQNEAQLEKSRLLSDRFSAERPKGSFSTLEIQRTEQGDSAMYLCASSQSSGTVNEKLFFGSGTQLSVL.

The chain couples TRBV5-1 to TRBJ1-2; 9 positions match TRBD1. Trimming took 2 bases from V and 7 from J; bases not matched to a gene: 9. This CDR3 spans 15 amino acids. The V gene's germline CDR1 is SGHRS and CDR2 YFSETQ. CDR3 sequence: CASSFLDRGGSGYTF. The CDR3 coding sequence is TGCGCCAGCAGCTTTCTAGACAGGGGGGGCTCTGGCTACACCTTC.

The J gene is TRBJ2-7, the V gene TRBV6-6; D is unclear. The CDR3 spans 12 residues. The V end lost 0 bases, the J end lost 6 bases, and 6 bases lay between the germline ends. In germline, CDR1 is MNHNY, CDR2 SVGAGI (reference sequence). CDR3: CASSYSSLEQYF. In nucleotides, the CDR3 is TGTGCCAGCAGTTACTCGTCGCTCGAGCAGTACTTC.

V is TRBV27 and J is TRBJ1-2; perhaps TRBD1 as D (6 bases). The CDR3 totals 17 residues. Germline V gives CDR1 MNHEY, CDR2 SMNVEV (reference sequence). V was cut by 4 bases and J by 5 bases, with 23 bases left in between. The CDR3, as DNA: TGTGCCAGCAGTTCCCCCTCAGTGACAGGTAGCATGTATGGCTACACCTTC. It is translated as CASSSPSVTGSMYGYTF.

The chain has TRBV19 and TRBJ2-3, with a tentative D call TRBD1 (5 bases). Trimming left V 1 base short and J 3 bases short, with 11 bases between. Germline V CDR1 and CDR2: LNHDA, SQIVND (reference sequence). This CDR3 is built from 15 residues. The CDR3 spells CASSIGPDSTDTQYF. CDR3 in DNA: TGTGCCAGTAGTATAGGACCTGACAGTACAGATACGCAGTATTTT.

The V and J genes are TRBV5-6 and TRBJ1-5; unclear D gene. The CDR3 length is 15 residues. V lost 1 base and J 3 bases, leaving 11 bases between the germline ends. CDR1 and CDR2 from the germline V gene are SGHDT and YYEEEE. The DNA for the CDR3 is TGTGCCAGCAGCTTGTTTGGGGTTGACAATCAGCCCCAGCATTTT. Residues: CASSLFGVDNQPQHF.

The chain links TRBV11-2 to TRBJ1-2; D gene ambiguous. The CDR3 extends over 14 amino acids. The germline V and J ends were trimmed by 0 bases and 8 bases, with 13 bases remaining between them. CDR1 is SGHAT, CDR2 FQNNGV, per germline. CDR3 DNA sequence: TGTGCCAGCAGCTTAGACCCCGGGTCGAGCGGCTACACCTTC. Its protein is CASSLDPGSSGYTF.

The chain links TRBV12-5 to TRBJ2-5; 7 nucleotides agree with TRBD1. The tail of the sequence fits TRBJ2-7 better, so the J call may be wrong. CDR1 and CDR2 (germline): LGHNT, FRNRAP. The CDR3 totals 13 residues. The CDR3 loop is CASGGTVSYEQYF. The CDR3 DNA sequence: TGTGCTAGTGGTGGGACAGTCTCCTACGAGCAGTACTTC.

The chain recombines TRBV6-5 with TRBJ1-1, with D hard to call. The CDR3 is 16 amino acids. The germline V gene has CDR1 MNHEY and CDR2 SVGAGI. With 2 bases removed from V and 1 base from J, the gap between germline ends came to 14 bases. CDR3 loop: CASSYQGRRPNTEAFF. In DNA, the CDR3 is TGTGCCAGCAGTTACCAAGGCCGAAGGCCGAACACTGAAGCTTTCTTT.

The chain couples TRBV9 to TRBJ2-2, with TRBD2 identical over 10 bases. Looked up from germline, CDR1 is SGDLS and CDR2 is YYNGEE. V gave up 4 bases and J gave up 7 bases; unmatched junction bases: 10. This CDR3 region has 16 residues. In DNA, the CDR3 is TGTGCCAGCAGCACCCTAGCGGGAGTAGTTGTCGGGGAGCTGTTTTTT. Protein sequence: CASSTLAGVVVGELFF.

The gene calls are TRBV9 and TRBJ1-2; the match to TRBD1 covers 9 bases. From germline, CDR1 is SGDLS and CDR2 YYNGEE. The trim removed 0 bases at V and 3 bases at J, leaving 0 bases unmatched. The CDR3 is 14 residues long. CDR3 coding DNA: TGTGCCAGCAGCGTAGGGACAGGGGACTATGGCTACACCTTC. Its translation is CASSVGTGDYGYTF.

This sequence joins TRBV5-4 and TRBJ2-2; D is undetermined. Germline V gives CDR1 SGHNT, CDR2 YYREEE (reference sequence). V lost 2 bases and J lost 1, with 6 bases in between. The CDR3 extends over 14 amino acids. CDR3 sequence: CASSLEQNTGELFF. The CDR3 region has the DNA TGTGCCAGCAGCTTAGAACAGAACACCGGGGAGCTGTTTTTT.

V gene TRBV5-1 combines with J gene TRBJ2-7; TRBD1 aligns across 11 bases. V dropped 4 bases and J dropped 1; count of bases not matched to a gene: 1. The CDR3 sequence is 14 residues long. Per germline, CDR1 SGHRS and CDR2 YFSETQ. The CDR3 loop reads CASSGQGASYEQYF. CDR3 in DNA: TGCGCCAGCAGCGGACAGGGGGCATCCTACGAGCAGTACTTC.

This rearrangement joins TRBV21-1 to TRBJ2-1; the table gives TRBD2 as D, unverified against the DNA. TRBV21-1 is listed as a pseudogene. The CDR3 totals 17 residues. This chain's CDR3 is CASSNPRIAGGTNEQFF. CDR3 nucleotides: TGTGCCAGCAGCAACCCTCGTATCGCGGGGGGAACCAATGAGCAGTTCTTC.

V is TRBV2 and J is TRBJ1-2, with D unresolved. CDR1 is SNHLY, CDR2 FYNNEI, per germline. The CDR3 is 13 residues long. V lost 1 base, J lost 8 bases, and 11 bases lay in between. The chain's CDR3 is CASSEGTRGGYTF. In nucleotides, the CDR3 is TGTGCCAGCAGTGAAGGTACCCGCGGGGGCTACACCTTC.

The CDR3 DNA reads as TGTGCCAGCAGCTTTTTCAGTGAGACTGAAGCTTTCTTT. Protein: CASSFFSETEAFF. V gene TRBV7-3 combines with J gene TRBJ1-1; no clear D gene. The CDR3 is 13 amino acids. V shed 3 bases and J shed 5 bases, with 10 bases lying between them. The germline CDR1 and CDR2 sequences are SGHTA and FQGTGA. The full variable domain, in which reference TRBV7-3 and TRBJ1-1 provide the parts outside the CDR3, is GAGVSQTPSNKVTEKGKYVELRCDPISGHTALYWYRQSLGQGPEFLIYFQGTGAADDSGLPNDRFFAVRPEGSVSTLKIQRTERGDSAVYLCASSFFSETEAFFGQGTRLTVV.

This clone was seen more than once but under ten times. This chain joins TRBV15 and TRBJ1-1; D remains unclear. CDR3 length: 13 residues. CDR1 is LNHNV, CDR2 YYDKDF, per germline (reference sequence). Trimming removed 0 bases at V and 1 base at J, with 3 bases between. The CDR3 region has the DNA TGTGCCACCAGCAGAGACACGAACACTGAAGCTTTCTTT. Translated, it gives CATSRDTNTEAFF.

The CDR3 loop reads CASSPRPGGSYEQYF. The CDR3, as DNA: TGTGCCAGCAGTCCCCGGCCCGGAGGGTCCTACGAGCAGTACTTC. V usage is TRBV27 and J usage is TRBJ2-7; D perhaps matches TRBD2 (6 bases). This CDR3 comprises 15 residues. Germline assignment: CDR1 MNHEY and CDR2 SMNVEV (reference sequence). V lost 5 bases to trimming and J lost 1 base, with 15 bases between them.

The chain employs TRBV4-1 and TRBJ2-3; D remains ambiguous. This CDR3 comprises 13 residues. Trimming shortened V by 2 bases and J by 2 bases, and 5 bases separated the two germline ends. Germline values: CDR1 MGHRA, CDR2 YSYEKL. This CDR3 reads CASSQLPTDTQYF. CDR3 nucleotides: TGCGCCAGCAGCCAATTACCCACAGATACGCAGTATTTT.

V gene TRBV2 combines with J gene TRBJ2-5; TRBD1 agrees at 11 bases. The CDR3 runs to 15 residues. The germline V gene has CDR1 SNHLY and CDR2 FYNNEI. Germline trimming cut 4 bases from V and 5 bases from J; bases unmatched to any gene: 6. DNA for the CDR3: TGTGCCAGCAGTGGAGGACAGGGGGCGTGGGAGACCCAGTACTTC. This encodes CASSGGQGAWETQYF.